The 26 T cell receptor beta chains given below trace back to one sample, sequenced in a study of OX40 agonist ivuxolimab in advanced cancers. Libraries were constructed by the immunoSEQ multiplex PCR assay. TCRdb retrieved this table from immuneACCESS and kept in-frame rearrangements only. Not all clones are present; in checked studies, unresolved V genes account for under half, and no reason is known for the remainder. This sample has some 100,000 clones in its table, and around 85% of those were observed once. The ten largest clonotypes hold more than 0.8% of the sample. The sequences come from CD4+ or CD8+ T cells sorted from blood, collected in a trial of the OX40 agonist ivuxolimab. The receptors originated from an adult with an advanced solid tumor such as melanoma, head and neck, liver or kidney cancer.

J is TRBJ2-2 and V is TRBV5-1, with 9 bases lining up with TRBD2. V shed 1 base, J shed 5 bases, and the junction held 3 bases outside the gene matches. The CDR3 is 15 residues long. Germline loops: CDR1 SGHRS, CDR2 YFSETQ. The CDR3: CASSLSLAGTGELFF. In DNA form, the CDR3 reads TGCGCCAGCAGCTTGAGCCTAGCGGGGACCGGGGAGCTGTTTTTT.

This rearrangement joins TRBV6-6 to TRBJ1-3; D gene unclear. Germline V gene lookup returns CDR1 MNHNY and CDR2 SVGAGI (reference sequence). V lost 2 bases and J 0 bases, leaving 5 bases between the germline ends. The CDR3 totals 14 residues. CDR3: CASSYAASGNTIYF. In DNA, the CDR3 is TGTGCCAGCAGTTACGCAGCCTCTGGAAACACCATATATTTT.

J is TRBJ2-3 and V is TRBV11-2; the D gene is possibly TRBD2 (6 bases). The CDR3 totals 13 residues. V lost 1 base and J lost 8, with 10 bases in between. Per the germline V gene, CDR1 is SGHAT and CDR2 is FQNNGV. The CDR3 reads CASSLGGGGTQYF. Written as DNA, the CDR3 is TGTGCCAGCAGCTTAGGGGGAGGCGGTACGCAGTATTTT.

The chain is built from TRBV6-1 and TRBJ2-3; D may be TRBD2 (7 bases). This CDR3 contains 16 residues. CDR1 is MNHNS and CDR2 is SASEGT in the germline V gene. Trimming removed 0 bases from V and 4 bases from J, with 14 bases in between. The CDR3 protein is CASSEAPGRGPDTQYF. CDR3 coding DNA: TGTGCCAGCAGTGAAGCTCCCGGGCGGGGGCCAGATACGCAGTATTTT.

J is TRBJ1-5 and V is TRBV6-6; maybe TRBD1 (5 bases). This CDR3 spans 12 amino acids. Germline V gene lookup returns CDR1 MNHNY and CDR2 SVGAGI (reference sequence). Trimming removed 8 bases from V and 6 bases from J, with 11 bases in between. As DNA, the CDR3 is TGTGCCAGCGGTGGGGGAGGTCAGCCCCAGCATTTT. Amino acid sequence: CASGGGGQPQHF.

This clone has only one observation. The chain uses TRBV5-1 and TRBJ2-5; 7 nucleotides agree with TRBD2. Germline V gene data show CDR1 as SGHRS and CDR2 as YFSETQ. V shed 10 bases, J shed 4 bases, and the junction held 1 base outside the gene matches. This CDR3 spans 10 amino acids. The CDR3 bases are TGCGCCTCGGGAGGAGAGACCCAGTACTTC. The encoded protein is CASGGETQYF.

The chain joins TRBV4-1 to TRBJ2-3; D perhaps matches TRBD2 (5 bases). The CDR3 is 17 amino acids. V dropped 0 bases and J dropped 2 bases, with 15 bases sitting between them. CDR1 is MGHRA, CDR2 YSYEKL, per germline. This chain's CDR3 is CASSQEKLGSYTDTQYF. The CDR3 region has the DNA TGCGCCAGCAGCCAAGAAAAACTGGGGAGTTACACAGATACGCAGTATTTT.

Only one count was recorded for this clone. J is TRBJ1-6 and V is TRBV5-1; D might be TRBD1 (5 bases). Germline assignment: CDR1 SGHRS and CDR2 YFSETQ. Trimming cost V 3 bases and J 2 bases, with 9 bases left between them. The CDR3 consists of 15 residues. The CDR3 region has the DNA TGCGCCAGCAGCTCCGGGGCTCCCTATAATTCACCCCTCCACTTT. Protein product: CASSSGAPYNSPLHF.

J is TRBJ2-1 and V is TRBV5-4; tentatively, D is TRBD2 (5 bases). This CDR3 has 13 amino acids. Germline V CDR1 and CDR2: SGHNT, YYREEE (reference sequence). V was clipped by 3 bases and J by 5 bases, with 9 bases between them. The CDR3, as DNA: TGTGCCAGCAGCTGGACTGGCAACAATGAGCAGTTCTTC. Encoded protein: CASSWTGNNEQFF.

The genes are TRBV4-2 and TRBJ1-2; 7 positions match TRBD1. Trimming took 2 bases from V and 8 from J; bases not matched to a gene: 23. This CDR3 comprises 19 residues. Germline CDR1 is LGHNA and CDR2 is YNFKEQ. The CDR3 sequence is CASSQFIPSHRGTGQGYTF. As DNA, the CDR3 is TGTGCCAGCAGCCAATTCATCCCCAGTCACAGGGGTACCGGGCAAGGCTACACCTTC.

The chain is built from TRBV6-6 and TRBJ1-3, with D unclear. The CDR3 runs to 15 residues. The V gene lost 2 bases and the J gene lost 0 bases, with 8 bases spanning the gap. Germline CDR1 is MNHNY and CDR2 is SVGAGI (reference sequence). The CDR3: CASSYGPSSGNTIYF. Here the CDR3 DNA reads TGTGCCAGCAGTTACGGGCCTAGCTCTGGAAACACCATATATTTT.

CDR3 protein: CASSQDHSTDTQYF. Written as DNA, the CDR3 is TGCGCCAGCAGCCAAGATCACAGCACAGATACGCAGTATTTT. The chain carries TRBV4-1 and TRBJ2-3; D remains ambiguous. This CDR3 region has 14 residues. Trimming took off 0 bases at V and 0 bases at J, with 4 bases between the two ends. Germline lookup yields CDR1 MGHRA and CDR2 YSYEKL.

The chain is built from TRBV6-4 and TRBJ2-3; 10 positions agree with TRBD1. CDR3 size: 14 residues. Germline V lookup: CDR1 MRHNA, CDR2 SNTAGT. V trimming: 5 bases; J trimming: 4 bases; junction bases outside the gene matches: 3. CDR3 in DNA: TGTGCCAGCAGTCCCGGGACAGGGGCAGATACGCAGTATTTT. It codes for CASSPGTGADTQYF.

In regard to this clone: The same CDR3 also results from other DNA sequences found in this sample. V is TRBV6-6 and J is TRBJ2-5, with 11 bases fitting TRBD1. Germline V gives CDR1 MNHNY, CDR2 SVGAGI (reference sequence). This CDR3 region has 15 residues. Unmatched junction bases numbered 1, after V lost 2 bases and J lost 2 bases. The chain's CDR3 is CASSYGDRGQETQYF. In nucleotides, the CDR3 is TGTGCCAGCAGTTACGGGGACAGGGGGCAAGAGACCCAGTACTTC.

The rearrangement joins TRBV2 to TRBJ1-1; D not certain. Germline values: CDR1 SNHLY, CDR2 FYNNEI. V lost 3 bases and J 5 bases, leaving 13 bases between the germline ends. There are 14 residues in the CDR3. DNA for the CDR3: TGTGCCAGCAGTGAGTCGGGAAGCGGTACTGAAGCTTTCTTT. Its translation: CASSESGSGTEAFF.

This chain uses TRBV9 with TRBJ2-3, with D possibly called TRBD1 or TRBD2 (7 bases each). Germline-derived CDR1 and CDR2 are SGDLS and YYNGEE. This CDR3 is 17 amino acids long. Trimming took 4 bases from V and 1 from J, leaving 19 bases between them. CDR3 in amino acids: CASSSRGGGSRTDTQYF. The CDR3 DNA sequence: TGTGCCAGCAGCTCCCGAGGGGGCGGGAGCCGCACAGATACGCAGTATTTT.

This rearrangement joins TRBV6-1 to TRBJ2-2, with D possibly TRBD2 on 6 matching bases. CDR1 MNHNS and CDR2 SASEGT come from the germline V gene. Deletions cut 3 bases from V and 5 bases from J, with 10 bases between. This CDR3 has 14 amino acids. CDR3 bases: TGTGCCAGCAGTGACACCGGGAGAACCGGGGAGCTGTTTTTT. This sequence encodes CASSDTGRTGELFF.

The rearrangement links TRBV10-3 to TRBJ2-7; weak D call: TRBD2 (6 bases). V lost 0 bases to trimming and J lost 7 bases, with 13 bases between them. Germline CDR1 and CDR2: ENHRY and SYGVKD. The CDR3 sequence is 14 residues long. In DNA form, the CDR3 reads TGTGCCATCAGTGAGTCTGATGGAGGGAGAGAGCAGTACGTC. It specifies CAISESDGGREQYV.

V gene TRBV7-9 combines with J gene TRBJ1-1; D is ambiguous. This CDR3 spans 15 amino acids. V was cut by 0 bases and J by 7 bases, with 15 bases left in between. Per the germline V gene, CDR1 is SEHNR and CDR2 is FQNEAQ (reference sequence). CDR3 amino acids: CASSLANRVVSEAFF. The CDR3 region has the DNA TGTGCCAGCAGCTTAGCAAATAGGGTAGTCAGTGAAGCTTTCTTT.

The V gene is TRBV18, the J gene TRBJ2-5, with TRBD2 matching 7 bases. This CDR3 has 14 residues. The germline CDR1 and CDR2 sequences are KGHSH and LQKENI. V dropped 0 bases and J dropped 4; count of bases not matched to a gene: 2. CDR3 DNA: TGTGCCAGCTCACCACCACCGGGGGGAGAGACCCAGTACTTC. This encodes CASSPPPGGETQYF.

This rearrangement joins TRBV10-3 to TRBJ2-3, with D unresolved. CDR3 length equals 12 residues. Germline-derived CDR1 and CDR2 are ENHRY and SYGVKD. The V end lost 3 bases, the J end lost 3 bases, and 4 bases lay between the germline ends. CDR3 in amino acids: CAISDLTDTQYF. CDR3 nucleotides: TGTGCCATCAGTGACTTGACAGATACGCAGTATTTT.

This rearrangement joins TRBV6-5 to TRBJ2-1; a weak D match, TRBD2 (6 bases). CDR1 and CDR2 (germline): MNHEY, SVGAGI. The V and J ends lost 5 bases and 0 bases respectively, with 11 bases between them. This CDR3 contains 15 residues. The CDR3 spells CASSGGISSYNEQFF. DNA for the CDR3: TGTGCCAGCAGTGGGGGGATCAGCTCCTACAATGAGCAGTTCTTC.

The chain uses TRBV18 and TRBJ1-2; TRBD1 agrees at 11 bases. The length of the CDR3 is 15 residues. Unmatched junction bases numbered 4, after V lost 2 bases and J lost 5 bases. The germline gives CDR1 KGHSH, CDR2 LQKENI. The CDR3 DNA follows: TGTGCCAGCTCACCAGAGGGACAGGGGGTATATGGCTACACCTTC. It yields the protein CASSPEGQGVYGYTF.

V is TRBV7-9 and J is TRBJ1-2; 9 positions match TRBD1. Germline V gives CDR1 SEHNR, CDR2 FQNEAQ (reference sequence). With 5 bases clipped from V and 1 base from J, the junction kept 2 bases outside the gene matches. The CDR3 totals 14 residues. The DNA of the CDR3 is TGTGCCAGCAGCCAGACAGGGGGTAACTATGGCTACACCTTC. This encodes CASSQTGGNYGYTF.

This clone is a singleton in its sample. The gene calls are TRBV11-2 and TRBJ2-5; maybe TRBD1 (6 bases). Trimming left V 6 bases short and J 7 bases short, with 15 bases between. CDR3 size: 13 residues. The germline CDR1 and CDR2 sequences are SGHAT and FQNNGV. In DNA, the CDR3 is TGTGCCAGCAGTCCGGACAGCTCGAGGACCCAGTACTTC. Translated, it gives CASSPDSSRTQYF.

The chain links TRBV19 to TRBJ2-2; 10 bases are a match to TRBD1. Germline CDR1 reads LNHDA; CDR2 reads SQIVND (reference sequence). The V gene end was trimmed by 4 bases and the J gene end by 5 bases; junction bases not matched to a gene: 7. CDR3 size: 16 residues. This CDR3 reads CASSTTGGLVTGELFF. The DNA of the CDR3 is TGTGCCAGTAGTACGACAGGGGGCTTGGTAACCGGGGAGCTGTTTTTT. Looking up the rest from reference TRBV19 and TRBJ2-2 gives the full variable domain: DGGITQSPKYLFRKEGQNVTLSCEQNLNHDAMYWYRQDPGQGLRLIYYSQIVNDFQKGDIAEGYSVSREKKESFPLTVTSAQKNPTAFYLCASSTTGGLVTGELFFGEGSRLTVL.